A single sample is the source of the 16 T cell receptor beta chains below, sequenced in a study of blood T cell repertoires in COVID-19. The method was immunoSEQ multiplex PCR; TCRdb's version includes in-frame clones alone and lacks a portion of them. Altogether 100,000 to 150,000 clones are present, roughly 83% being singletons, with the ten largest covering approximately 5.3%. The sequenced material came from peripheral blood. The source of these receptors is a human donor in a cohort sampled during active COVID-19.

The V gene is TRBV11-2, the J gene TRBJ2-7, with D uncertain. The CDR3 contains 11 residues. V shed 1 base and J shed 5 bases, with 3 bases lying between them. The germline V gene has CDR1 SGHAT and CDR2 FQNNGV. Written as DNA, the CDR3 is TGTGCCAGCAGCTTAGCTCACGAGCAGTACTTC. This encodes CASSLAHEQYF.

This sequence joins TRBV4-1 and TRBJ2-1, with TRBD2 matching over 14 bases. This CDR3 is 15 amino acids long. Germline assignment: CDR1 MGHRA and CDR2 YSYEKL. V trimming: 4 bases; J trimming: 8 bases; junction bases outside the gene matches: 4. The CDR3 here is CASSRTSGRLYEQFF. The CDR3, as DNA: TGCGCCAGCAGCCGGACTAGCGGGAGGCTATATGAGCAGTTCTTC.

This clone appeared a single time. The rearrangement links TRBV30 to TRBJ1-2; D is possibly TRBD1 (5 bases). Germline V gene lookup returns CDR1 GTSNPN and CDR2 SVGIG (reference sequence). V lost 0 bases, J lost 4 bases, and 12 bases lay in between. This CDR3 spans 14 amino acids. The CDR3 nucleotides read TGTGCCTGGAGTGTCGGGCAGGGAGGCTATGGCTACACCTTC. Amino acid sequence: CAWSVGQGGYGYTF.

V usage is TRBV11-2 and J usage is TRBJ1-4; tentatively, D is TRBD1 (6 bases). CDR1 SGHAT and CDR2 FQNNGV come from the germline V gene. This CDR3 spans 14 amino acids. The ends were cut back, 5 bases at V and 8 bases at J, with 15 bases in the middle. The CDR3 sequence: CASSRQVGGEKLFF. CDR3 DNA: TGTGCCAGCAGCCGACAGGTGGGGGGGGAAAAACTGTTTTTT.

In DNA form, the CDR3 reads TGTGCCAGCAGACCGGGACAGAGTAATTCACCCCTCCACTTT. It translates to CASRPGQSNSPLHF. The chain has TRBV14 and TRBJ1-6; 7 positions agree with TRBD1. Per the germline V gene, CDR1 is SGHDN and CDR2 is FVKESK. The CDR3 sequence is 14 residues long. The V gene end was trimmed by 6 bases and the J gene end by 6 bases; junction bases not matched to a gene: 5. The variable domain in full, with the rest retrieved from reference TRBV14 and TRBJ1-6, is EAGVTQFPSHSVIEKGQTVTLRCDPISGHDNLYWYRRVMGKEIKFLLHFVKESKQDESGMPNNRFLAERTGGTYSTLKVQPAELEDSGVYFCASRPGQSNSPLHFGNGTRLTVT.

This clone was counted once. This sequence joins TRBV5-6 and TRBJ2-7; D ambiguous. Trimming took 2 bases from V and 2 from J, leaving 11 bases between them. The CDR3 length is 14 residues. The germline V gene has CDR1 SGHDT and CDR2 YYEEEE. The CDR3 is CASSFRHLAYEQYF. The CDR3 nucleotides read TGTGCCAGCAGCTTCAGACACCTGGCCTACGAGCAGTACTTC.

Notes on this clone: Other DNA sequences in the same sample also yield this CDR3. The V gene is TRBV12-3 or TRBV12-4, the J gene TRBJ2-1; 7 bases are a match to TRBD2. J lost 10 bases, V lost 4 bases, and 1 base had no gene match. The CDR3 consists of 11 residues. The CDR3 protein is CASSWGGEQFF. In DNA form, the CDR3 reads TGTGCCAGCAGTTGGGGGGGGGAGCAGTTCTTC.

This clone was seen only a few times. The chain uses TRBV7-9 and TRBJ1-5; D perhaps matches TRBD1 (5 bases). From germline, CDR1 is SEHNR and CDR2 FQNEAQ (reference sequence). Trimming shortened V by 1 base and J by 8 bases, and 18 bases separated the two germline ends. The CDR3 runs to 16 residues. Here the CDR3 reads CASSLVKGSLGEPQHF. The CDR3 coding sequence is TGTGCCAGCAGCTTAGTTAAGGGGTCCCTCGGTGAGCCCCAGCATTTT.

The V call is TRBV9, the J call TRBJ1-6; the D gene is possibly TRBD1 (5 bases). Germline V lookup: CDR1 SGDLS, CDR2 YYNGEE. The CDR3 is 15 amino acids. The germline V and J ends were trimmed by 1 base and 7 bases, with 12 bases remaining between them. The CDR3: CASSVQGVGNSPLHF. The CDR3 DNA is TGTGCCAGCAGCGTACAGGGTGTGGGAAATTCACCCCTCCACTTT.

V usage is TRBV20-1 and J usage is TRBJ2-5; tentatively, D is TRBD1 (5 bases). The CDR3 runs to 14 residues. Germline V gene sequence: CDR1 DFQATT, CDR2 SNEGSKA (reference sequence). Trimming left V 3 bases short and J 4 bases short, with 15 bases between. CDR3 DNA sequence: TGCAGTGCTAGTTGGGGCGAAGGGGTAGAGACCCAGTACTTC. It yields the protein CSASWGEGVETQYF.

This clone has just one count. The gene calls are TRBV29-1 and TRBJ2-7; 8 nucleotides align to TRBD1. Looked up from germline, CDR1 is SQVTM and CDR2 is ANQGSEA. The CDR3 runs to 12 residues. The V segment lost 4 bases and the J segment 6 bases; nucleotides outside the gene matches: 5. Written as DNA, the CDR3 is TGCAGCGTTGTGTCAGGGGGCGCCGAGCAGTACTTC. As protein: CSVVSGGAEQYF.

This chain joins TRBV27 and TRBJ1-6, with D tentatively TRBD1 (6 bases). Germline V gene lookup returns CDR1 MNHEY and CDR2 SMNVEV (reference sequence). The CDR3 is 16 residues long. V gave up 5 bases and J gave up 10 bases, with 21 bases separating them. For the CDR3, the DNA is TGTGCCAGCAGTCCGCGACAGGCCATCGTTGGATCACCCCTCCACTTT. Translation gives CASSPRQAIVGSPLHF.

CDR3 coding DNA: TGTGCCAGCAGTACTACAGGGACAGATACGCAGTATTTT. Encoded protein: CASSTTGTDTQYF. V is TRBV5-4 and J is TRBJ2-3; the D gene is possibly TRBD1 (6 bases). V was trimmed by 5 bases and J by 3 bases, leaving 10 bases between them. Germline CDR1 reads SGHNT; CDR2 reads YYREEE (reference sequence). The CDR3 has 13 residues. Combining the CDR3 with reference TRBV5-4 and TRBJ2-3 gives the whole variable domain ETGVTQSPTHLIKTRGQQVTLRCSSQSGHNTVSWYQQALGQGPQFIFQYYREEENGRGNFPPRFSGLQFPNYSSELNVNALELDDSALYLCASSTTGTDTQYFGPGTRLTVL.

V usage is TRBV5-1 and J usage is TRBJ2-4; D not resolved. Trimming left V 0 bases short and J 10 bases short, with 11 bases between. CDR3 size: 13 residues. Germline values: CDR1 SGHRS, CDR2 YFSETQ. The CDR3 region is CASSLAVTGIQYF. For the CDR3, the DNA is TGCGCCAGCAGCTTGGCCGTCACCGGTATTCAGTACTTC.

V usage is TRBV27 and J usage is TRBJ2-3, with D perhaps matching TRBD1 (5 bases). Trimming took 3 bases from V and 2 from J, leaving 9 bases between them. The CDR3 consists of 14 residues. Germline values: CDR1 MNHEY, CDR2 SMNVEV (reference sequence). CDR3 loop: CASSFWGYTDTQYF. DNA for the CDR3: TGTGCCAGCAGTTTTTGGGGCTACACAGATACGCAGTATTTT.

The gene calls are TRBV3-1 (or the pseudogene TRBV3-2) and TRBJ2-3; D may be TRBD1 (6 bases). This CDR3 is 14 amino acids long. The germline V gene has CDR1 LGHDT and CDR2 YNNKEL (reference sequence). Trimming shortened V by 4 bases and J by 4 bases, and 12 bases separated the two germline ends. The CDR3 here is CASSRRGGADTQYF. DNA of the CDR3: TGTGCCAGCAGCCGGCGAGGGGGAGCAGATACGCAGTATTTT.